These T cell receptor beta chains were read from a single sample in a study of blood T cell repertoires in COVID-19. Method: immunoSEQ multiplex PCR; TCRdb's copy keeps in-frame clones and lacks some. The sample carries tens of thousands of clones, 65% to 85% recorded once. Sample: peripheral blood. The receptors shown here come from an elderly woman with acute or convalescent COVID-19. CDR3s include the opening cysteine and the closing phenylalanine or tryptophan. Each record gives: CDR3 protein, CDR3 DNA, D gene, J gene, V gene, clone size. The D gene is left open where the match is weak. Size is omitted from some rows. Given values are once, few, many or a class for expanded clones.

CASSPGGTSYEQYF,TGTGCCAGCAGTCCAGGGGGAACTTCCTACGAGCAGTACTTC,TRBD1,TRBJ2-7,TRBV28,once
CASSLRGSEQFF,TGTGCCAGCAGCTTGAGGGGTTCTGAGCAGTTCTTC,-,TRBJ2-1,TRBV5-4,-
CASEGGRRDTGELFF,TGTGCCAGCGAGGGCGGGAGGAGGGACACCGGGGAGCTGTTTTTT,TRBD2,TRBJ2-2,TRBV6-4,-
CASPPLRGVTDTQYF,TGTGCCAGCCCTCCCCTCAGGGGGGTAACAGATACGCAGTATTTT,-,TRBJ2-3,TRBV28,-
CASSLTGGVGYTF,TGTGCCAGCAGCCTCACGGGTGGAGTGGGCTACACCTTC,-,TRBJ1-2,TRBV12-3/TRBV12-4,-
CAISIGVGGSQETQYF,TGTGCCATCAGTATCGGTGTCGGCGGGAGCCAAGAGACCCAGTACTTC,TRBD2,TRBJ2-5,TRBV10-3,-
CASSLAFGWAFF,TGTGCCAGCAGCTTAGCGTTCGGGTGGGCTTTCTTT,-,TRBJ1-1,TRBV7-2,-
CASSYHREGGNQPQHF,TGTGCCAGCAGTTACCACAGGGAAGGGGGCAATCAGCCCCAGCATTTT,-,TRBJ1-5,TRBV2,-
CASSFREVQSGYTF,TGTGCCAGCAGCTTCAGGGAGGTTCAGAGTGGCTACACCTTC,-,TRBJ1-2,TRBV13,-
CASSLQGAGRNTIYF,TGTGCCAGCAGCTTACAGGGGGCCGGGAGGAACACCATATATTTT,TRBD1,TRBJ1-3,TRBV7-2,-
CASSLGLAGNNEQFF,TGTGCCAGCAGCTTAGGGCTAGCGGGAAACAATGAGCAGTTCTTC,TRBD2,TRBJ2-1,TRBV7-2,-
CASSRDRGTEAFF,TGTGCCAGCAGTCGGGACAGGGGCACTGAAGCTTTCTTT,TRBD1,TRBJ1-1,TRBV27,once
CASSQGLAGITDTQYF,TGCGCCAGCAGCCAAGGACTAGCGGGAATCACAGATACGCAGTATTTT,TRBD2,TRBJ2-3,TRBV4-1,-
CASSKGAGTGYEQYF,TGTGCCAGCAGCAAAGGGGCAGGGACTGGCTACGAGCAGTACTTC,-,TRBJ2-7,TRBV21-1,-
CASSQVYEQYF,TGTGCCAGCAGTCAGGTTTACGAGCAGTACTTC,-,TRBJ2-7,TRBV12-3/TRBV12-4,-
CASSLWGPRLAGSDTQYF,TGTGCCAGCAGCTTATGGGGGCCCCGGCTAGCGGGTTCAGATACGCAGTATTTT,TRBD2,TRBJ2-3,TRBV7-2,-
CASSLAGSSYNEQFF,TGCGCCAGCAGCTTGGCGGGGAGCTCCTACAATGAGCAGTTCTTC,-,TRBJ2-1,TRBV5-1,few
CASSLGLWGDYGYTF,TGTGCCAGCAGCTTAGGTTTATGGGGCGACTATGGCTACACCTTC,-,TRBJ1-2,TRBV7-8,-
CASSPGQVDNQPQHF,TGTGCCAGCTCCCCCGGACAGGTAGACAATCAGCCCCAGCATTTT,TRBD1,TRBJ1-5,TRBV18,-
CASSERASTEAFF,TGTGCCAGCAGTGAGAGGGCTTCCACTGAAGCTTTCTTT,-,TRBJ1-1,TRBV6-1,few
CASSQNTGVEQYF,TGTGCCAGCAGCCAAAATACAGGGGTCGAGCAGTACTTC,TRBD1,TRBJ2-7,TRBV3-1/TRBV3-2,-
CASSPGFVTEAFF,TGTGCCAGCAGTCCGGGATTCGTCACTGAAGCTTTCTTT,-,TRBJ1-1,TRBV12-3/TRBV12-4,-
CAISPSYEQYF,TGTGCCATCAGCCCATCCTACGAGCAGTACTTC,-,TRBJ2-7,TRBV10-3,-
CASSQQRQPTSGRVSGELFF,TGCGCCAGCAGCCAACAACGGCAGCCAACTAGCGGGAGGGTTAGCGGGGAGCTGTTTTTT,TRBD2,TRBJ2-2,TRBV4-1,-
CASSLNRLYEQYF,TGTGCCAGCAGCTTAAACCGACTGTACGAGCAGTACTTC,-,TRBJ2-7,TRBV7-2,-
CASSLAGAASPLHF,TGTGCCAGCAGCTTAGCGGGGGCGGCTTCACCCCTCCACTTT,-,TRBJ1-6,TRBV7-9,few
CASSITNTEAFF,TGTGCCAGTAGTATCACTAACACTGAAGCTTTCTTT,-,TRBJ1-1,TRBV19,-
CATSRDNSSPYEQYF,TGTGCCACCAGCAGAGACAACTCCTCACCCTACGAGCAGTACTTC,-,TRBJ2-7,TRBV15,-
CASSLRFAGANVLTF,TGTGCCAGCAGCTTACGTTTCGCTGGGGCCAACGTCCTGACTTTC,-,TRBJ2-6,TRBV13,-
CASSYLGRDEQFF,TGTGCCAGCAGTTACCTGGGGAGGGATGAGCAGTTCTTC,TRBD2,TRBJ2-1,TRBV6-6,once
CASSLGVARKSYEQYF,TGTGCCAGCAGCTTAGGGGTAGCGCGGAAGTCATACGAGCAGTACTTC,-,TRBJ2-7,TRBV7-8,-
CASSIGRRRNTEAFF,TGTGCCAGTAGTATAGGGAGGCGGCGGAACACTGAAGCTTTCTTT,-,TRBJ1-1,TRBV19,-
CASSYEGESNQPQHF,TGTGCCAGTAGCTACGAGGGGGAAAGCAATCAGCCCCAGCATTTT,-,TRBJ1-5,TRBV19,-
CASSPQLAGGLTDTQYF,TGTGCCAGCAGCCCCCAACTAGCGGGAGGCCTCACAGATACGCAGTATTTT,TRBD2,TRBJ2-3,TRBV27,-
CASSPTRDTTNQPQHF,TGTGCCAGCAGCCCGACCCGGGACACCACTAATCAGCCCCAGCATTTT,-,TRBJ1-5,TRBV5-5,-
CASSPGQGDGYTF,TGTGCCAGCTCACCGGGACAGGGGGATGGCTACACCTTC,TRBD1,TRBJ1-2,TRBV18,few
CASSFNPGREAEQYF,TGTGCCAGCAGCTTCAACCCGGGACGGGAGGCCGAGCAGTACTTC,TRBD2,TRBJ2-7,TRBV7-9,once
CASGLDGYNEQFF,TGTGCTAGTGGTTTGGACGGCTACAATGAGCAGTTCTTC,-,TRBJ2-1,TRBV12-5,-
CASSHHPGSSYNEQFF,TGTGCCAGCAGTCACCACCCGGGAAGCTCCTACAATGAGCAGTTCTTC,-,TRBJ2-1,TRBV27,-
CASSLAANEQFF,TGTGCCAGCAGCTTAGCTGCGAATGAGCAGTTCTTC,-,TRBJ2-1,TRBV5-4,-
CASSPDNQETQYF,TGTGCCAGCTCACCCGACAACCAAGAGACCCAGTACTTC,-,TRBJ2-5,TRBV18,once
CASSPLAGPYNEQFF,TGTGCCAGCTCACCACTAGCGGGACCATACAATGAGCAGTTCTTC,TRBD2,TRBJ2-1,TRBV18,-
CASSPQGFYEQYF,TGTGCCAGCAGTCCCCAGGGGTTCTACGAGCAGTACTTC,-,TRBJ2-7,TRBV6-5,-
CASSTGQGIDEQYF,TGTGCCAGCAGTACGGGACAGGGGATCGACGAGCAGTACTTC,TRBD1,TRBJ2-7,TRBV25-1,-
CASSVEGTGAETQYF,TGTGCCAGCAGCGTAGAAGGGACAGGGGCAGAGACCCAGTACTTC,TRBD1,TRBJ2-5,TRBV9,few
CASSAGLGRGYEQYF,TGTGCCAGCAGCGCGGGTCTGGGGAGAGGCTACGAGCAGTACTTC,-,TRBJ2-7,TRBV9,-
CASSYSRQGAYEQYF,TGTGCCAGCAGTTACTCAAGGCAGGGGGCCTACGAGCAGTACTTC,TRBD1,TRBJ2-7,TRBV6-2/TRBV6-3,-
CASSQVLEIYGYTF,TGTGCCAGCAGCCAAGTTTTAGAAATCTATGGCTACACCTTC,-,TRBJ1-2,TRBV4-2,-
CASSWSDQETQYF,TGTGCCAGCAGTTGGTCGGACCAAGAGACCCAGTACTTC,-,TRBJ2-5,TRBV6-5,-
CASSMGAGGNTEAFF,TGTGCCAGCAGTATGGGGGCGGGAGGGAACACTGAAGCTTTCTTT,-,TRBJ1-1,TRBV2,-
CASRRQGDEKLFF,TGTGCCAGCAGGCGACAGGGAGATGAAAAACTGTTTTTT,TRBD1,TRBJ1-4,TRBV28,-
CASSSRVGRGSTDTQYF,TGTGCCAGCAGCTCAAGGGTCGGGCGGGGGAGCACAGATACGCAGTATTTT,TRBD2,TRBJ2-3,TRBV7-9,many
CASSSGTATNTGELFF,TGCGCCAGCAGCTCCGGGACTGCCACGAACACCGGGGAGCTGTTTTTT,-,TRBJ2-2,TRBV5-1,-